This T cell receptor beta chain was sequenced for a study of blood T cell repertoires in COVID-19. The wider study: Some COVID-19 samples were acute and others convalescent; all came from the United States, Italy and Spain. T cells, B-cell-depleted T cells, or PBMCs supplied cDNA or gDNA.

Seattle-derived patients entered the study during active infection and were followed longitudinally. The table came from immunoSEQ multiplex PCR; TCRdb's copy has only in-frame clones and leaves some out. The sample contains about 22,000 clones, 85% to 90% of which appear only once. The V end lost 5 bases, the J end lost 0 bases, and 13 bases lay between the germline ends. This CDR3 comprises 15 residues. Germline values: CDR1 MNHEY, CDR2 SVGAGI. Sequencing was done on a sample of peripheral blood. The rearrangement links TRBV6-5 to TRBJ1-1; D remains unclear. The source of this sequence is a man between 65 and 79 years old with COVID-19, enrolled during active disease. The chain's CDR3 is CASSPLTYLNTEAFF. The CDR3 nucleotides read TGTGCCAGCAGTCCGTTGACATACCTGAACACTGAAGCTTTCTTT.